This TCR beta chain came from a study of T cell repertoires in cytomegalovirus infection. Overall study context: Carrying CMV and the relevant HLA type showed in public TCR beta signatures.

This clonotype came up a few times. Its cognate antigen is unknown. Study results and limitations: There were carriers of CMV plus the relevant HLA, and cumulative public TCR beta family frequency identified them.

TCRdb itself ran the reads through MiXCR, one entry per CDR3 protein. The sample records roughly 500,000 distinct CDR3 sequences, 30% to 35% being singletons. This material consisted of cultured PBMCs, taken from culture after CMV antigen stimulation. The clonotype was recovered from a human donor in good health (CMV status not recorded). Some clones in this sample may be carry-over from other donors' samples.

In DNA, the CDR3 is TGTGCCAGCAGCCCGACGGCACAGCGGTTAAACAATGAGCAGTTCTTC. This gives the protein CASSPTAQRLNNEQFF. The rearrangement uses TRBV5-6 and TRBJ2-1; D is perhaps TRBD2 (5 bases). Germline values: CDR1 SGHDT, CDR2 YYEEEE. The CDR3 spans 16 residues. V lost 4 bases and J 5 bases, leaving 19 bases between the germline ends.